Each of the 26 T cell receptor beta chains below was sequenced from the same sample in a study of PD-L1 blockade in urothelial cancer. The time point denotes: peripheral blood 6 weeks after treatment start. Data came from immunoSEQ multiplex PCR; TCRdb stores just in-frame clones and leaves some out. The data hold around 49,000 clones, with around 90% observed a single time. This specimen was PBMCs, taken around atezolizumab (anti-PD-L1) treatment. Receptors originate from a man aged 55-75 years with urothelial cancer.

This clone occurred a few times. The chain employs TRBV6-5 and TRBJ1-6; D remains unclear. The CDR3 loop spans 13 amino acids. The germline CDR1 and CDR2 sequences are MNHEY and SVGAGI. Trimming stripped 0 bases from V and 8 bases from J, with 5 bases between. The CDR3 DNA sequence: TGTGCCAGCAGTTACTCCCGGGATTCACCCCTCCACTTT. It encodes CASSYSRDSPLHF.

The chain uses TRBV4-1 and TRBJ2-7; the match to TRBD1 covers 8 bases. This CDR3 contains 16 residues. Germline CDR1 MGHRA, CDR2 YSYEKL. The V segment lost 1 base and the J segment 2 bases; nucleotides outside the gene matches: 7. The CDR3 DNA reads TGCGCCAGCAGCCAAGTATTCGGGACAGGAGCCTACGAGCAGTACTTC. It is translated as CASSQVFGTGAYEQYF.

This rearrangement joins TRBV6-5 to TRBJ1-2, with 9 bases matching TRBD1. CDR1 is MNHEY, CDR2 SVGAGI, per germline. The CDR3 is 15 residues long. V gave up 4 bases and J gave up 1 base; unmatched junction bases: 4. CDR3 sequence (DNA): TGTGCCAGCAGTTTATCGGGACAGGGTAACTATGGCTACACCTTC. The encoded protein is CASSLSGQGNYGYTF.

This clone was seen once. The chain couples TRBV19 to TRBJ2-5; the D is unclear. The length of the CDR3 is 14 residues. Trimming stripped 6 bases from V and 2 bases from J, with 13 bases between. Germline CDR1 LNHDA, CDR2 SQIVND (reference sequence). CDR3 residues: CASRKALTQETQYF. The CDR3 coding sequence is TGTGCCAGTAGAAAAGCCCTTACTCAAGAGACCCAGTACTTC. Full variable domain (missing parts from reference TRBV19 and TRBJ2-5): DGGITQSPKYLFRKEGQNVTLSCEQNLNHDAMYWYRQDPGQGLRLIYYSQIVNDFQKGDIAEGYSVSREKKESFPLTVTSAQKNPTAFYLCASRKALTQETQYFGPGTRLLVL.

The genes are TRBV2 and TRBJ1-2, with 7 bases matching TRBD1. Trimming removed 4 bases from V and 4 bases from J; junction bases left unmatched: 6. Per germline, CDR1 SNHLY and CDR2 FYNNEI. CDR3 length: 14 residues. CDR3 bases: TGTGCCAGCAGTGGGGACAGTCAGCGCTATGGCTACACCTTC. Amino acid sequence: CASSGDSQRYGYTF.

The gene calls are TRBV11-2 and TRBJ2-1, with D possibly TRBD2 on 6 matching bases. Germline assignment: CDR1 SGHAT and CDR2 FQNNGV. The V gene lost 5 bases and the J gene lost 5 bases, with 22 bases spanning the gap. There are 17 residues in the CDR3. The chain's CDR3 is CASSQRVGGSLDNEQFF. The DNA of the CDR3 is TGTGCCAGCAGCCAACGGGTTGGAGGGAGTTTAGACAATGAGCAGTTCTTC.

The CDR3 loop reads CASSLLGTFVSEQYF. CDR3 DNA: TGTGCCAGCAGCCTACTAGGGACATTTGTCAGCGAGCAGTACTTC. The rearrangement uses TRBV5-8 and TRBJ2-7, with TRBD1 as a possible D gene (6 bases). The germline CDR1 and CDR2 sequences are SGHTS and YDEGEE. V was shortened by 4 bases and J by 6 bases, with 20 bases between the two germline ends. The CDR3 runs to 15 residues.

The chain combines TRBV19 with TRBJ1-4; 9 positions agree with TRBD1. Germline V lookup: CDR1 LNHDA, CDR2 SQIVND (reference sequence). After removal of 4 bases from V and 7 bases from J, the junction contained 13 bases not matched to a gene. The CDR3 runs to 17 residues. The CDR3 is CASSTGVAGQGGEKLFF. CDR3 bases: TGTGCCAGTAGTACCGGGGTGGCGGGACAGGGCGGTGAAAAACTGTTTTTT.

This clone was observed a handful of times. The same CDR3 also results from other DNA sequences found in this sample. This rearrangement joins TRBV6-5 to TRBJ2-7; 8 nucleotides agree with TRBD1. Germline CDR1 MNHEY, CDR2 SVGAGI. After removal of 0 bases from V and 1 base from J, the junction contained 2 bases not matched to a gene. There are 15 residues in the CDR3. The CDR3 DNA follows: TGTGCCAGCAGTTACTCGCAGGGGGCTTCCTACGAGCAGTACTTC. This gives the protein CASSYSQGASYEQYF.

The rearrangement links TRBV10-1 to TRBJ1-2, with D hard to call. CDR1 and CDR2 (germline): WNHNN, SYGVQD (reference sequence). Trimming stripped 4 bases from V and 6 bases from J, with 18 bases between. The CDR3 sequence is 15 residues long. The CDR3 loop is CASSALPQQTDGYTF. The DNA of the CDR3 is TGCGCCAGCAGTGCGTTGCCCCAACAGACCGATGGCTACACCTTC.

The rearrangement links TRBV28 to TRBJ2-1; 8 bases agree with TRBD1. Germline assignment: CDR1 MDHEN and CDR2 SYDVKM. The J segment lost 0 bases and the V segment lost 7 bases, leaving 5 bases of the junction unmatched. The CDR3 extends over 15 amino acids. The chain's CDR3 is CASNAGGISYNEQFF. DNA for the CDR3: TGTGCCAGCAATGCAGGGGGCATCTCCTACAATGAGCAGTTCTTC.

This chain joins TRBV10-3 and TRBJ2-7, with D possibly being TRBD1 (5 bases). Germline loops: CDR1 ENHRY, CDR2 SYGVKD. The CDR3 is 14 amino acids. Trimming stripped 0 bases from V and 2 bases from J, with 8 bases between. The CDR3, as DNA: TGTGCCATCAGTGAGTCGAGCAGGGCCTACGAGCAGTACTTC. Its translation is CAISESSRAYEQYF.

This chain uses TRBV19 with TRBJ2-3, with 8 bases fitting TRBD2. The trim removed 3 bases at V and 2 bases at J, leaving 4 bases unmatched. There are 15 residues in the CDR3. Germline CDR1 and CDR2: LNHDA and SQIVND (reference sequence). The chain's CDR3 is CASSISSGFTDTQYF. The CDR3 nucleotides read TGTGCCAGTAGTATTTCTAGCGGGTTCACAGATACGCAGTATTTT. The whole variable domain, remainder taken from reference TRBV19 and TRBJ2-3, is DGGITQSPKYLFRKEGQNVTLSCEQNLNHDAMYWYRQDPGQGLRLIYYSQIVNDFQKGDIAEGYSVSREKKESFPLTVTSAQKNPTAFYLCASSISSGFTDTQYFGPGTRLTVL.

CDR3 in DNA: TGTGCCAGCAGGACTAGCGGCAGGTATGAGCAGTTCTTC. It yields the protein CASRTSGRYEQFF. The chain joins TRBV6-5 to TRBJ2-1, with 9 bases that match TRBD2. After removal of 6 bases from V and 8 bases from J, the junction contained 5 bases not matched to a gene. This CDR3 region has 13 residues. Looked up from germline, CDR1 is MNHEY and CDR2 is SVGAGI.

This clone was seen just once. The CDR3 DNA reads TGTGCCAGTAGTATGGCCCCTGGAGGGAGGGCTGCCAATGAGCAGTTCTTC. This gives the protein CASSMAPGGRAANEQFF. V and J are TRBV19 and TRBJ2-1; the match to TRBD2 covers 7 bases. The germline V gene encodes CDR1 LNHDA and CDR2 SQIVND (reference sequence). V was pared by 3 bases and J by 6 bases, with 14 bases of the junction left unmatched. The CDR3 covers 17 residues.

The DNA for the CDR3 is TGTGCCAGCAGACGGGACAGAACCTACGAGCAGTACTTC. Amino acids: CASRRDRTYEQYF. This chain connects TRBV6-5 to TRBJ2-7; 7 positions match TRBD1. Germline V gene data show CDR1 as MNHEY and CDR2 as SVGAGI. The ends lost 6 bases at V and 2 bases at J; junction bases unmatched: 4. The CDR3 consists of 13 residues.

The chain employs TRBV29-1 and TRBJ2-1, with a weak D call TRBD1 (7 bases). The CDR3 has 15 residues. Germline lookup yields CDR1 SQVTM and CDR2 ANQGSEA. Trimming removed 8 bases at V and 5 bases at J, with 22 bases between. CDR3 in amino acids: CSTSGGTTSDNEQFF. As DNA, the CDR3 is TGCAGCACCTCAGGGGGGACAACCTCTGACAATGAGCAGTTCTTC.

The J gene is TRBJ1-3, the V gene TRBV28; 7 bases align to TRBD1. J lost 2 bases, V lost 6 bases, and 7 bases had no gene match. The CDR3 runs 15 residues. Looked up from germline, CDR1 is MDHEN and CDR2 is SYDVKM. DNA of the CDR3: TGTGCCAGCAGCCCTGACAGGGTCGCTGGAAACACCATATATTTT. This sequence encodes CASSPDRVAGNTIYF. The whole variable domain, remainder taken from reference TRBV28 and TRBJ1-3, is DVKVTQSSRYLVKRTGEKVFLECVQDMDHENMFWYRQDPGLGLRLIYFSYDVKMKEKGDIPEGYSVSREKKERFSLILESASTNQTSMYLCASSPDRVAGNTIYFGEGSWLTVV.

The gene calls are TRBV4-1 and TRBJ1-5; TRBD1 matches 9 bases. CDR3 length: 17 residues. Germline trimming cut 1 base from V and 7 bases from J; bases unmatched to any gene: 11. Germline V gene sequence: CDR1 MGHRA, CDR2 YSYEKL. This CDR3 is CASSQALNRGLGQPQHF. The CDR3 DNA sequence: TGCGCCAGCAGCCAAGCCTTGAACAGGGGGCTAGGGCAGCCCCAGCATTTT.

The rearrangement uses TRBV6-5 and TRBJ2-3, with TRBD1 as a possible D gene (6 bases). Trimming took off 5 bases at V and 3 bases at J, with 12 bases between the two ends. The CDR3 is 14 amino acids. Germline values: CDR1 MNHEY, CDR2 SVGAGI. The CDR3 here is CASSAPDSTDTQYF. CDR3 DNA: TGTGCCAGCAGTGCTCCGGACAGTACAGATACGCAGTATTTT.

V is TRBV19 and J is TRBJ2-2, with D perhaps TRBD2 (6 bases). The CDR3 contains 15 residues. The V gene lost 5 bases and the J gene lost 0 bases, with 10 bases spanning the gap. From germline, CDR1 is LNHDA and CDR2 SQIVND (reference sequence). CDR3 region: CASSAGLTNTGELFF. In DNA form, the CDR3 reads TGTGCCAGTAGTGCGGGACTTACGAACACCGGGGAGCTGTTTTTT.

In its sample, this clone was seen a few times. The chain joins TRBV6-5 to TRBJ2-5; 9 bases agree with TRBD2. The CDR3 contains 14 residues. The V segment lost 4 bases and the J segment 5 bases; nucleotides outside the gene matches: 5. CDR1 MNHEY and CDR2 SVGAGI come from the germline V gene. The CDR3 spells CASSSAGGAETQYF. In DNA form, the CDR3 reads TGTGCCAGCAGTTCGGCGGGAGGGGCGGAGACCCAGTACTTC.

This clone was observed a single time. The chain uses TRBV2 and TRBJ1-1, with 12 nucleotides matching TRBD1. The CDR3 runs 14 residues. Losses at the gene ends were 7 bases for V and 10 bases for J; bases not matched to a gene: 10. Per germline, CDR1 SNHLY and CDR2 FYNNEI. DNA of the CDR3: TGTGCCAGCACTGTGGGACAGGGGGCTGTCGGAGCTTTCTTT. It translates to CASTVGQGAVGAFF.

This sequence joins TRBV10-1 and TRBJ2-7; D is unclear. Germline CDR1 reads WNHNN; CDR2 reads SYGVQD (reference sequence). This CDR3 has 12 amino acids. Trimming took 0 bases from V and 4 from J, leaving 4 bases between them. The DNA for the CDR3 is TGCGCCAGCAGTGAGTCCCGTTACGAGCAGTACTTC. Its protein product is CASSESRYEQYF.

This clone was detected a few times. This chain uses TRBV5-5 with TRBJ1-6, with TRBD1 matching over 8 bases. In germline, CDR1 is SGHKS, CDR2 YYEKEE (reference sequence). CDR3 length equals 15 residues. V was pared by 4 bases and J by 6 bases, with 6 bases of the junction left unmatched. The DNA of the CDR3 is TGTGCCAGCAGCCTAGGACAGGGCGGTAATTCACCCCTCCACTTT. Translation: CASSLGQGGNSPLHF.

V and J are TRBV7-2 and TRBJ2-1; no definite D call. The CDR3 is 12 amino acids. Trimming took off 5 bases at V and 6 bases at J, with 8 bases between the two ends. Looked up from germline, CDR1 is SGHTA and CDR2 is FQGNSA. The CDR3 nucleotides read TGTGCCAGCAGCCTGACACTCAATGAGCAGTTCTTC. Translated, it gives CASSLTLNEQFF.